Sequencing of this T cell receptor (beta chain) was carried out in a study of graft-versus-host responses after intestinal transplantation. For the study at large: Among the recipients, transplants were multivisceral, liver-intestinal, or isolated intestinal. Study-wide results and limits: There were GvH clones found in recipient marrow, and some of them appeared first in ileum or blood. Individuals carrying graft-donor T cell macrochimerism showed high graft-versus-host to host-versus-graft clonal ratios in allografts.

Germline values: CDR1 MGHDK, CDR2 SYGVNS. The V gene end was trimmed by 1 base and the J gene end by 7 bases; junction bases not matched to a gene: 4. The CDR3 extends over 15 amino acids. This clone showed up just a few times. Its antigen is unknown. TCRdb's table, derived via immunoSEQ multiplex PCR, lists solely in-frame clones and lacks some. The sample records roughly 28,000 clones, 82% being singletons. The source of this sequence is a human donor who received an intestinal transplant. V gene TRBV25-1 combines with J gene TRBJ2-5; 12 bases line up with TRBD1. Here the sequenced sample was unstimulated CD4+ T cells sorted from spleen or lymph node cells, taken before intestinal transplant. Here the CDR3 reads CASSEWGQGAGTQYF. In DNA, the CDR3 is TGTGCCAGCAGTGAATGGGGACAGGGGGCAGGGACCCAGTACTTC. Variable domain in full (rest from reference TRBV25-1 and TRBJ2-5): EADIYQTPRYLVIGTGKKITLECSQTMGHDKMYWYQQDPGMELHLIHYSYGVNSTEKGDLSSESTVSRIRTEHFPLTLESARPSHTSQYLCASSEWGQGAGTQYFGPGTRLLVL.